This paragraph reports one T cell receptor beta chain. Sequencing of TCR beta drew on CD8+ and CD4+ T cells from blood. cDNA came from about 0.46 to 1 ug RNA primed by random hexamers. An immunoSEQ multiplex PCR generated amplified TCR beta CDR3 products spanning 54 Vbeta and 13 Jbeta. TCRdb recomputed calls from the immunoSEQ multiplex PCR reads with MiXCR, one row per CDR3 protein. The table lists 55,000 to 75,000 distinct CDR3 sequences, 93% of them singletons. Germline lookup yields CDR1 MNHEY and CDR2 SMNVEV (reference sequence). V gave up 3 bases and J gave up 4 bases, with 18 bases separating them. The CDR3 spans 17 residues. The data derive from a study of CD8 T cells in Susac syndrome. Study-level information: Clinical remission applied to under ten sequenced Susac syndrome patients, and six had active disease.

The specimen was CD4+ T cells from PBMCs. The chain recombines TRBV27 with TRBJ2-2; tentatively, D is TRBD1 (5 bases). The receptor was isolated from a human donor with Susac syndrome. CDR3 amino acids: CASSFAGRAVPTGELFF. In DNA, the CDR3 is TGTGCCAGCAGTTTTGCAGGGCGTGCGGTCCCCACCGGGGAGCTGTTTTTT.